Reported below is one TCR beta chain. CDR1 is SGHAT and CDR2 is FQNNGV in the germline V gene. This CDR3 comprises 13 residues. V gave up 6 bases and J gave up 3 bases, with 9 bases separating them. Profiled with immunoSEQ multiplex PCR; TCRdb holds only in-frame clones, not every one. Counted here are over 25,000 clones, roughly 80% occurring once; the ten biggest clones make up about 2.4%. The sample originates from a study of PD-1 blockade in classical Hodgkin lymphoma. No patient escaped relapse after autologous stem cell transplantation, and brentuximab vedotin exposure varied. Purified CD4+ T cells were obtained from thawed PBMCs through magnetic negative selection. Progressive disease, partial response or complete response was each patient's best response.

The starting material was CD4+ T cells from blood, obtained at baseline. V and J are TRBV11-2 and TRBJ2-1; tentatively, D is TRBD1 (5 bases). This receptor was identified in a human donor with classical Hodgkin lymphoma. The CDR3 DNA sequence: TGTGCCAGCAGGAGGCAGGGCTACAATGAGCAGTTCTTC. Translation: CASRRQGYNEQFF.